This T cell receptor beta chain is drawn from a study of identical twins. The study, taken as a whole, reports: Memory repertoires showed no such pattern, whereas abundant cord blood beta clonotypes carried fewer insertions. Out-of-frame TCR alpha sharing in monozygotic twins exceeded recombination model predictions.

Germline CDR1 reads KGHDR; CDR2 reads SFDVKD. Trimming pared 4 bases from V and 5 bases from J, leaving 10 bases between. This CDR3 is 13 amino acids long. Unique molecular identifiers were present on the cDNA, which also gained a universal primer site by template switching. TCRdb recomputed calls from the 5' RACE reads with MiXCR, one row per CDR3 protein. This sample has approximately 600,000 distinct CDR3 sequences, with roughly 6.6% found just once. There are many counts of this clonotype. Its cognate antigen is unknown. This sample also belongs to another study, concerning yellow fever vaccine responses in identical twins.

This receptor was identified in a woman aged 18 to 35 in good health. Sequencing input: PBMCs. The chain links TRBV24-1 to TRBJ2-5; a weak D match, TRBD2 (5 bases). CDR3 in DNA: TGTGCCACCAGTGAGGACTGGAGGGAGACCCAGTACTTC. The encoded protein is CATSEDWRETQYF.